This TCR beta chain was documented in a study of T-cell reconstitution after alpha-beta-depleted transplantation in children. Regarding the study as a whole: About two months after transplant, alpha-beta T cells reportedly came from several hundred expanded graft clones. Diversity and T-cell counts at one year after transplant derived mostly from new T cells. Certain patients had high TCRbeta diversity at day 60, and it came from recipient T cells and thymic progenitors that survived.

V lost 5 bases, J lost 5 bases, and 9 bases stayed unmatched. The CDR3 sequence is 15 residues long. Germline V CDR1 and CDR2: SEHNR, FQNEAQ (reference sequence). This clonotype was observed at least ten times. Antigen: not known. Unique molecular identifiers were used to barcode this TCRbeta library. TCRdb independently ran MiXCR on the PCR reads; one entry per CDR3 protein. The table lists approximately 34,000 distinct CDR3 sequences, about 6% of them singletons. The input for sequencing was peripheral blood, taken 60 days after TCRalphabeta/CD19-depleted stem cell transplant. This sequence was found in a child under two years old who had a stem cell transplant for acute myeloid leukemia, so the T cells may come from the graft donor. The V and J genes are TRBV7-9 and TRBJ2-3; 8 bases match TRBD1. The CDR3, as DNA: TGTGCCAGCAGCCCACTGGACAGGGAGGAAGATACGCAGTATTTT. It yields the protein CASSPLDREEDTQYF.